The 15 T cell receptor beta chains reported below all come from one sample, sequenced in a study of T cell responses to AZD1222 COVID-19 vaccine. The assay was immunoSEQ multiplex PCR, and TCRdb's table has in-frame clones only and misses some. The data show about 110,000 clones, around 94% seen once. This sample comprised peripheral blood, obtained on day 0 of AZD1222 vaccination. The origin of the receptors is an adult in good health.

This clone was detected only a few times. This chain uses TRBV7-8 with TRBJ1-6; D remains unclear. CDR1 and CDR2 (germline): SGHVS, FQNEAQ. V was pared by 1 base and J by 12 bases, with 10 bases between. The CDR3 sequence is 13 residues long. CDR3 region: CASSLGPRRPLHF. The CDR3 nucleotides are TGTGCCAGCAGCTTAGGACCCCGTAGACCCCTCCACTTT.

This clone has a single count. The chain employs TRBV18 and TRBJ1-1; 8 positions agree with TRBD1. Losses at the gene ends were 3 bases for V and 9 bases for J; bases not matched to a gene: 12. CDR1 and CDR2 (germline): KGHSH, LQKENI. The CDR3 extends over 15 amino acids. DNA of the CDR3: TGTGCCAGCTCACCGATCACGGGACAGGCCTTGAAAGCTTTCTTT. It translates to CASSPITGQALKAFF. The variable domain in full, with the rest retrieved from reference TRBV18 and TRBJ1-1, is NAGVMQNPRHLVRRRGQEARLRCSPMKGHSHVYWYRQLPEEGLKFMVYLQKENIIDESGMPKERFSAEFPKEGPSILRIQQVVRGDSAAYFCASSPITGQALKAFFGQGTRLTVV.

V is TRBV6-4 and J is TRBJ2-1; perhaps TRBD2 as D (6 bases). Germline V gene data show CDR1 as MRHNA and CDR2 as SNTAGT. V was clipped by 4 bases and J by 9 bases, with 16 bases between them. This CDR3 is built from 14 residues. CDR3 DNA sequence: TGTGCCAGCAGTGTCCTCAGCGGGCCCGGTGAGCAGTTCTTC. Translation gives CASSVLSGPGEQFF.

This sequence joins TRBV24-1 and TRBJ2-7, with a possible D match to TRBD1 (6 bases). Trimming left V 3 bases short and J 2 bases short, with 7 bases between. The CDR3 totals 13 residues. In germline, CDR1 is KGHDR, CDR2 SFDVKD. The CDR3 here is CATSDDRTYEQYF. CDR3 bases: TGTGCCACCAGTGATGACAGGACCTACGAGCAGTACTTC.

The chain is built from TRBV10-3 and TRBJ2-2; 7 nucleotides agree with TRBD1. The CDR3 sequence is 14 residues long. Germline V lookup: CDR1 ENHRY, CDR2 SYGVKD. Trimming at V came to 2 bases and at J to 7 bases, leaving 4 bases not matched to a gene. In DNA, the CDR3 is TGTGCCATCAGTGAGACAGGGGATGACGGGGAGCTGTTTTTT. Amino acids: CAISETGDDGELFF.

This clone was counted between two and nine times. V and J are TRBV7-9 and TRBJ1-1; D uncertain. V shed 5 bases and J shed 1 base, with 11 bases lying between them. CDR1 SEHNR and CDR2 FQNEAQ come from the germline V gene (reference sequence). The CDR3 is 14 residues long. The CDR3 loop is CASSTRTGNTEAFF. CDR3 coding DNA: TGTGCCAGCAGCACTAGGACGGGGAACACTGAAGCTTTCTTT. Supplemented by reference TRBV7-9 and TRBJ1-1, the full variable domain reads DTGVSQNPRHKITKRGQNVTFRCDPISEHNRLYWYRQTLGQGPEFLTYFQNEAQLEKSRLLSDRFSAERPKGSFSTLEIQRTEQGDSAMYLCASSTRTGNTEAFFGQGTRLTVV.

V usage is TRBV20-1 and J usage is TRBJ1-2; D possibly corresponds to TRBD1 (5 bases). This CDR3 spans 10 amino acids. Germline-derived CDR1 and CDR2 are DFQATT and SNEGSKA (reference sequence). CDR3 nucleotide sequence: TGCAAGGGGAGTGGCGATGGCTACACCTTC. Protein sequence: CKGSGDGYTF.

This chain joins TRBV27 and TRBJ1-1; unclear D gene. Per the germline V gene, CDR1 is MNHEY and CDR2 is SMNVEV (reference sequence). The CDR3 covers 14 residues. The V end was cut by 2 bases, the J end by 1 base, with 8 bases between. CDR3 in amino acids: CASSLSTGNTEAFF. The DNA for the CDR3 is TGTGCCAGCAGTTTAAGTACGGGGAACACTGAAGCTTTCTTT.

The chain combines TRBV19 with TRBJ1-2; 9 bases line up with TRBD1. The CDR3 sequence is 13 residues long. The V gene end was trimmed by 3 bases and the J gene end by 8 bases; junction bases not matched to a gene: 4. CDR1 LNHDA and CDR2 SQIVND come from the germline V gene (reference sequence). This CDR3 reads CASSMGQGLGYTF. DNA for the CDR3: TGTGCCAGTAGTATGGGACAGGGTTTAGGCTACACCTTC.

The rearrangement links TRBV12-5 to TRBJ1-5; D remains ambiguous. The CDR3 spans 14 residues. The ends were cut back, 4 bases at V and 3 bases at J, with 10 bases in the middle. In germline, CDR1 is LGHNT, CDR2 FRNRAP. The CDR3, as DNA: TGTGCTAGTGGTTCCGGGAACCTCAATCAGCCCCAGCATTTT. Translated: CASGSGNLNQPQHF.

The chain recombines TRBV5-1 with TRBJ1-1, with D possibly TRBD1 on 5 matching bases. Germline V lookup: CDR1 SGHRS, CDR2 YFSETQ. V was trimmed by 4 bases and J by 5 bases, leaving 18 bases between them. CDR3 length equals 15 residues. The CDR3 sequence: CASSQGLSIGTEAFF. The DNA of the CDR3 is TGCGCCAGCAGCCAGGGTCTGAGTATAGGGACTGAAGCTTTCTTT.

The chain recombines TRBV5-8 with TRBJ1-4; TRBD1 matches 7 bases. The V segment lost 6 bases and the J segment 5 bases; nucleotides outside the gene matches: 10. Germline values: CDR1 SGHTS, CDR2 YDEGEE. The CDR3 runs to 15 residues. As DNA, the CDR3 is TGTGCCAGCACCTCCCGGGGACAGCCAAATGAAAAACTGTTTTTT. It is translated as CASTSRGQPNEKLFF.

This chain uses TRBV13 with TRBJ1-2; TRBD1 matches at 7 bases. The germline CDR1 and CDR2 sequences are PRHDT and FYEKMQ (reference sequence). V dropped 5 bases and J dropped 10; count of bases not matched to a gene: 19. CDR3 length: 16 residues. The CDR3 sequence: CASSRGGGTAGPVYTF. The CDR3 nucleotides are TGTGCCAGCAGCCGAGGCGGAGGGACAGCCGGTCCTGTCTACACCTTC.

The chain has TRBV7-8 and TRBJ1-6; D call uncertain. The germline gives CDR1 SGHVS, CDR2 FQNEAQ. V lost 2 bases, J lost 0 bases, and 8 bases lay in between. CDR3 length: 16 residues. The CDR3 region is CASSLTRSSYNSPLHF. CDR3 in DNA: TGTGCCAGCAGCTTAACGAGGAGCTCCTATAATTCACCCCTCCACTTT.

The chain employs TRBV18 and TRBJ1-4; TRBD1 agrees at 7 bases. The CDR3 has 15 residues. Germline V gene sequence: CDR1 KGHSH, CDR2 LQKENI. V shed 5 bases and J 5 bases; nucleotides not matched to a gene: 8. CDR3 sequence (DNA): TGTGCCAGCTCAACTATCGGCAGGGGGAATGAAAAACTGTTTTTT. It encodes CASSTIGRGNEKLFF.